This T cell receptor (beta chain) derives from a study of blood T cell repertoires in COVID-19. On the study more broadly: Samples of COVID-19 (acute and convalescent) were obtained from the United States, Italy and Spain.

This clone was seen a single time. Per the original methods: Reference gene primers were amplified, and this amplification served to estimate nucleated cell counts. Assay used: immunoSEQ multiplex PCR; TCRdb lists only in-frame clones, some missing. V, J and clone size are taken as reported in that table, and D and trimming were inferred from the DNA itself. The sample consists of around 170,000 clones, about 86% of them appearing once. The trim removed 4 bases at V and 2 bases at J, leaving 14 bases unmatched. CDR1 and CDR2 (germline): SGHRS, YFSETQ. The CDR3 contains 17 residues. The TCR sequence derives from a man under 40 with active or convalescent COVID-19. Material: peripheral blood. The V and J genes are TRBV5-1 and TRBJ1-2; 7 bases fit TRBD1. In DNA, the CDR3 is TGCGCCAGCAGCCCAGACCTATCTGCAGGGGGAAACTATGGCTACACCTTC. Encoded protein: CASSPDLSAGGNYGYTF.